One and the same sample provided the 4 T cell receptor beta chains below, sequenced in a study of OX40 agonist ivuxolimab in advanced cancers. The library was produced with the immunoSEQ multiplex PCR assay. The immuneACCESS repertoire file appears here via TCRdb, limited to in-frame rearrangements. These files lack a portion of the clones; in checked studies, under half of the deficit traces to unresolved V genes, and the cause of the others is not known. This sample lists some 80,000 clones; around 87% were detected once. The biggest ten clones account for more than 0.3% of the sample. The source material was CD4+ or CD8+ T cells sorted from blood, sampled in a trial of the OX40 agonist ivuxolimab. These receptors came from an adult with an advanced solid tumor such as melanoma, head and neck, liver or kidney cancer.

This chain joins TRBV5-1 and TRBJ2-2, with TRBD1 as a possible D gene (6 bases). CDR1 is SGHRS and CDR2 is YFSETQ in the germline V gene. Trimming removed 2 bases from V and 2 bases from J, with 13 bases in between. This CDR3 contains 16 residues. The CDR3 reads CASSFSGVGNTGELFF. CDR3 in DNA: TGCGCCAGCAGCTTTTCAGGGGTAGGAAACACCGGGGAGCTGTTTTTT.

CDR3 loop: CASSQEVVAWAETNTGELFF. The CDR3 DNA reads TGCGCCAGCAGCCAAGAAGTAGTGGCGTGGGCCGAAACGAACACCGGGGAGCTGTTTTTT. The rearrangement links TRBV4-3 to TRBJ2-2; D uncertain. V lost 0 bases and J 0 bases, leaving 20 bases between the germline ends. Per germline, CDR1 LGHNA and CDR2 YSLEER. CDR3 length equals 20 residues.

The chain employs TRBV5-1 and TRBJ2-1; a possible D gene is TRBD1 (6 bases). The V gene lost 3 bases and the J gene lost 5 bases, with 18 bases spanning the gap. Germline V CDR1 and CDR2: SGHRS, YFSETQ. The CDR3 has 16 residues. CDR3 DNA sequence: TGCGCCAGCAGCTCAGGACAGACTCTGAGCGACAATGAGCAGTTCTTC. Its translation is CASSSGQTLSDNEQFF.

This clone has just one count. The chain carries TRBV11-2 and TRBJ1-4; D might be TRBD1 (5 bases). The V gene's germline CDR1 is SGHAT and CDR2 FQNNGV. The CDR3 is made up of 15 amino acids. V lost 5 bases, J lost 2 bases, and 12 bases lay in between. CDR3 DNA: TGTGCCAGCAGCCGAACGGGGGTCACTAATGAAAAACTGTTTTTT. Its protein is CASSRTGVTNEKLFF. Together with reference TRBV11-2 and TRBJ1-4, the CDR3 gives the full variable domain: EAGVAQSPRYKIIEKRQSVAFWCNPISGHATLYWYQQILGQGPKLLIQFQNNGVVDDSQLPKDRFSAERLKGVDSTLKIQPAKLEDSAVYLCASSRTGVTNEKLFFGSGTQLSVL.